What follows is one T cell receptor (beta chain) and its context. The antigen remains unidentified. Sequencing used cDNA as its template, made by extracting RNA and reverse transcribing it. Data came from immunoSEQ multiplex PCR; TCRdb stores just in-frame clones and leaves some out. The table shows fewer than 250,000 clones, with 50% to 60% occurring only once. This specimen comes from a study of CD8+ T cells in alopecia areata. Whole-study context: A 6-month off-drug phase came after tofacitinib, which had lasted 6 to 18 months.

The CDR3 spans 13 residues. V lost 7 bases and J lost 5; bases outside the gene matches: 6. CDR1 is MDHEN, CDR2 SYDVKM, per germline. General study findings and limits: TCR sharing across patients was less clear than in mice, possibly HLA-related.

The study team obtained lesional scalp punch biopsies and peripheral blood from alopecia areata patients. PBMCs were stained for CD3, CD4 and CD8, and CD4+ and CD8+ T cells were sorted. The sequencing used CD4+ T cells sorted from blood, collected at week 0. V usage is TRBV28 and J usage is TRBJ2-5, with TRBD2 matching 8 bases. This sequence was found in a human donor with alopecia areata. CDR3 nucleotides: TGTGCCAGCACCCGTAGCGGGACGGAGACCCAGTACTTC. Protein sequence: CASTRSGTETQYF.